This TCR beta chain came from a study of CD8 T cells in Susac syndrome. The RNA input was roughly 0.45 to 1 ug, and it was reverse transcribed with random hexamers. TCRdb ran MiXCR on the immunoSEQ multiplex PCR reads and lists one entry per CDR3 protein. The sample carries fewer than 350,000 distinct CDR3 sequences, about 82% recorded once. V lost 4 bases and J 5 bases, leaving 12 bases between the germline ends. In germline, CDR1 is SGHNT, CDR2 YENEEA. There are 13 residues in the CDR3. The chain recombines TRBV11-3 with TRBJ2-7, with D possibly being TRBD2 (6 bases). The source is a human donor with multiple sclerosis. The specimen was CD8+ T cells from PBMCs. The CDR3 nucleotides read TGTGCCAGCAGCTGGAGGGGAGGCAACGAGCAGTACTTC. Translating it yields CASSWRGGNEQYF.